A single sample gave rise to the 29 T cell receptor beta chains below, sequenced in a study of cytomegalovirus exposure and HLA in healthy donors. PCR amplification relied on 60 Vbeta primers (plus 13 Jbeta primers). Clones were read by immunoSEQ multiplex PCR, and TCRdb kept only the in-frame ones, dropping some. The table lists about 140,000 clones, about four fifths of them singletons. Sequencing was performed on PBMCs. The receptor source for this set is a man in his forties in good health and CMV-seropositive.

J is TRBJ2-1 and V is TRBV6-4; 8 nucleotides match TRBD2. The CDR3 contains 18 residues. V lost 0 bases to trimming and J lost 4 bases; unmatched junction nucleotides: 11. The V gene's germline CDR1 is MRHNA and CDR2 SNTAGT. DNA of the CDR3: TGTGCCAGCAGTGACTCGATCCAGCAGCGGGGGCGATACAATGAGCAGTTCTTC. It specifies CASSDSIQQRGRYNEQFF.

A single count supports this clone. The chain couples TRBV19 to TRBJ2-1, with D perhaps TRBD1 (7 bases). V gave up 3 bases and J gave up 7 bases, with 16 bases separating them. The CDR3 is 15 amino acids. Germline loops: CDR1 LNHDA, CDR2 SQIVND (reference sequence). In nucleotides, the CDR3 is TGTGCCAGTAGTATTCAGGGGGGATTGGTAAATGAGCAGTTCTTC. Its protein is CASSIQGGLVNEQFF. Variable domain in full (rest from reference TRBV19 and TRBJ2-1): DGGITQSPKYLFRKEGQNVTLSCEQNLNHDAMYWYRQDPGQGLRLIYYSQIVNDFQKGDIAEGYSVSREKKESFPLTVTSAQKNPTAFYLCASSIQGGLVNEQFFGPGTRLTVL.

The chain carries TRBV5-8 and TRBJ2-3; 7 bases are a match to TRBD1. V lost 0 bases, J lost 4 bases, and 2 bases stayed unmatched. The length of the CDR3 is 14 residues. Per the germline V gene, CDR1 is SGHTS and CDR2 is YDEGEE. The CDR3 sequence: CASSLGQGADTQYF. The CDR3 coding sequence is TGTGCCAGCAGCTTGGGTCAGGGGGCAGATACGCAGTATTTT. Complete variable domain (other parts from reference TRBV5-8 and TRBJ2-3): EAGVTQSPTHLIKTRGQQATLRCSPISGHTSVYWYQQALGLGLQFLLWYDEGEERNRGNFPPRFSGRQFPNYSSELNVNALELEDSALYLCASSLGQGADTQYFGPGTRLTVL.

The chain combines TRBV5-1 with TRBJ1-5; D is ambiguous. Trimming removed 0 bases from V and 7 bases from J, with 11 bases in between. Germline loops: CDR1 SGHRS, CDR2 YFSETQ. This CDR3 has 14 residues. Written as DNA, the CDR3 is TGCGCCAGCAGCTTGGGGGGAGGGTACCAGCCCCAGCATTTT. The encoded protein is CASSLGGGYQPQHF.

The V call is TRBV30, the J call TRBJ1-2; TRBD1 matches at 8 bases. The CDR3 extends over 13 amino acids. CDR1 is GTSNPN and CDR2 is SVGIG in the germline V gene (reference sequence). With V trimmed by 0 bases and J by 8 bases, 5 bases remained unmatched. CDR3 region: CAWSVWDRTGYTF. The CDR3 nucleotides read TGTGCCTGGAGTGTATGGGACAGGACGGGCTACACCTTC.

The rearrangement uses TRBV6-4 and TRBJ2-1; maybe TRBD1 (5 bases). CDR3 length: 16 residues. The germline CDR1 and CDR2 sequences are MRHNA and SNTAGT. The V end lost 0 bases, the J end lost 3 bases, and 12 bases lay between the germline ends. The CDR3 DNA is TGTGCCAGCAGTGACTCGATAGGGGCCTTCTACAATGAGCAGTTCTTC. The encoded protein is CASSDSIGAFYNEQFF.

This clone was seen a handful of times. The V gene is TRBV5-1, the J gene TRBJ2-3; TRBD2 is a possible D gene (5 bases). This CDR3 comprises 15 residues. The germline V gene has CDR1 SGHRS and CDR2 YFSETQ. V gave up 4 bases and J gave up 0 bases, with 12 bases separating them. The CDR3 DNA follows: TGCGCCAGCAGCCGTGAGCGGCTTAGCACAGATACGCAGTATTTT. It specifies CASSRERLSTDTQYF.

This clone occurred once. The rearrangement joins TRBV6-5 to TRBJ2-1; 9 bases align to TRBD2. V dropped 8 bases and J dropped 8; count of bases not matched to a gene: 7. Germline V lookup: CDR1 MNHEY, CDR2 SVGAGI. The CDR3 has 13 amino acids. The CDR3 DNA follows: TGTGCCAGCTCAGGCGGGGGGGGGTATGAGCAGTTCTTC. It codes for CASSGGGGYEQFF.

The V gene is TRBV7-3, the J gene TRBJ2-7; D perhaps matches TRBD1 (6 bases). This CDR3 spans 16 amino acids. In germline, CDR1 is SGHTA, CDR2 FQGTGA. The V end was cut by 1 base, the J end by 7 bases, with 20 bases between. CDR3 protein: CASSLSMARGRGEQYF. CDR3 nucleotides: TGTGCCAGCAGCTTAAGCATGGCCAGGGGACGAGGGGAGCAGTACTTC.

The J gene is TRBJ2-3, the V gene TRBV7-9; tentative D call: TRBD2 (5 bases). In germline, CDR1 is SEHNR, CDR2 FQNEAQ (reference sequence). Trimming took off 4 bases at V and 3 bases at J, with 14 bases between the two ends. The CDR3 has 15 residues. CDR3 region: CASSSLGLATDTQYF. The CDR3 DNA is TGTGCCAGCAGCTCCCTGGGCCTAGCAACAGATACGCAGTATTTT.

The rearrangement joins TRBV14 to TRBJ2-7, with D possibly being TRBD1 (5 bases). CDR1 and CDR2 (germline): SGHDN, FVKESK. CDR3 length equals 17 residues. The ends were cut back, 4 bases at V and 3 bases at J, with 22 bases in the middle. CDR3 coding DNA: TGTGCCAGCAGCCTCTTACCAGGCCCGGCCAGGGACTACGAGCAGTACTTC. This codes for CASSLLPGPARDYEQYF.

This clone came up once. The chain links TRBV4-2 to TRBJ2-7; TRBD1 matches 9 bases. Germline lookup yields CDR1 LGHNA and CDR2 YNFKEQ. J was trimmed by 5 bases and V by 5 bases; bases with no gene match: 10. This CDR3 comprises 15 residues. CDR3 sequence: CASSKTGTGPHEQYF. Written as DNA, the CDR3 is TGTGCCAGCAGCAAGACCGGGACAGGGCCCCACGAGCAGTACTTC.

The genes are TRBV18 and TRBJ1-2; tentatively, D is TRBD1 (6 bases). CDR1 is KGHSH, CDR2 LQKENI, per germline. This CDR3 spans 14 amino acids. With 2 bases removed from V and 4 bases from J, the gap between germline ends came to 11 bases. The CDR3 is CASSPSETGYGYTF. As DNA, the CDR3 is TGTGCCAGCTCACCATCCGAGACAGGCTATGGCTACACCTTC.

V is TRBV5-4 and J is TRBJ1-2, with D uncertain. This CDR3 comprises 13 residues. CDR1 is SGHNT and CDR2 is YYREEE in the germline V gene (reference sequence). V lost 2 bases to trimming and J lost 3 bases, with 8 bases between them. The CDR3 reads CASSFGSDYGYTF. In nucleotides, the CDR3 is TGTGCCAGCAGCTTCGGGAGCGACTATGGCTACACCTTC.

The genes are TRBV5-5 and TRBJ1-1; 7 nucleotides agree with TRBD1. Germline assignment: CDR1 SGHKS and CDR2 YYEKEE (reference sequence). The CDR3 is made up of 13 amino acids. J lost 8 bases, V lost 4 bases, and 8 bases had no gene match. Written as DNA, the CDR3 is TGTGCCAGCAGCGTTACAGGGGCGCCAGAAGCTTTCTTT. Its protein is CASSVTGAPEAFF.

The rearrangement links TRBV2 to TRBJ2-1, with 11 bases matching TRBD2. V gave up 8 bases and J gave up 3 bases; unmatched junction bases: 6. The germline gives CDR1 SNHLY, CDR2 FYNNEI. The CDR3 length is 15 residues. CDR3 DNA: TGTGCCAGCCTTGAGGGGACTAGCGGCTACAATGAGCAGTTCTTC. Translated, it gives CASLEGTSGYNEQFF.

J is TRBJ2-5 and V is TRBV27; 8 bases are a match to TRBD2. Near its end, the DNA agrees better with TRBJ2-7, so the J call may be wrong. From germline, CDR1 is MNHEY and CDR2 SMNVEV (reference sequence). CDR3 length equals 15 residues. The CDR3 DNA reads TGTGCCAGCACTCCGGGGGGGAATCCCTCCTACGAGCAGTACTTC. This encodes CASTPGGNPSYEQYF.

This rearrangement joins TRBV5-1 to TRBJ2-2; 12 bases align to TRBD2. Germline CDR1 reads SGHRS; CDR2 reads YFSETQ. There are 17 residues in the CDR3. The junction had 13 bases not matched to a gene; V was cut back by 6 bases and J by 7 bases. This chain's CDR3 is CASTKLAGGPEGGELFF. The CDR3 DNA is TGCGCCAGCACCAAGCTAGCGGGAGGGCCGGAAGGCGGGGAGCTGTTTTTT.

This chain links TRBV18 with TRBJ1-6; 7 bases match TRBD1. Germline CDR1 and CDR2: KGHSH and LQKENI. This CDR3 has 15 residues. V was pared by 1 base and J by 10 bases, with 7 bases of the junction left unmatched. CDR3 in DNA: TGTGCCAGCTCACCACAAGAGGGGGCGCGGTCACCCCTCCACTTT. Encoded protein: CASSPQEGARSPLHF.

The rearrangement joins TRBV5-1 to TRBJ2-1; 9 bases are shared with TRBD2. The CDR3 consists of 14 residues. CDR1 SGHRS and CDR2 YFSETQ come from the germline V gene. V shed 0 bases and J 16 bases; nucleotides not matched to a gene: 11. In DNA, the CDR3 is TGCGCCAGCAGCTTGGGCGAGACTAGCGGTAAAATCTTCTTC. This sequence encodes CASSLGETSGKIFF. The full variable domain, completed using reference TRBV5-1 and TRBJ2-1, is KAGVTQTPRYLIKTRGQQVTLSCSPISGHRSVSWYQQTPGQGLQFLFEYFSETQRNKGNFPGRFSGRQFSNSRSEMNVSTLELGDSALYLCASSLGETSGKIFFGPGTRLTVL.

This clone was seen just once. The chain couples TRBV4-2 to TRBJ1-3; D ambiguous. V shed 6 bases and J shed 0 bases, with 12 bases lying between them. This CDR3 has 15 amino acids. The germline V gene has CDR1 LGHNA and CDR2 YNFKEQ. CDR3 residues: CASSLGVLSGNTIYF. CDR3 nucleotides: TGTGCCAGCAGTCTGGGAGTCCTCTCTGGAAACACCATATATTTT.

CDR3 sequence: CAISSGTGGTGANVLTF. CDR3 sequence (DNA): TGTGCCATCAGCTCCGGGACAGGGGGGACTGGGGCCAACGTCCTGACTTTC. The rearrangement links TRBV10-3 to TRBJ2-6; 11 positions match TRBD1. Germline CDR1 reads ENHRY; CDR2 reads SYGVKD. V was pared by 6 bases and J by 2 bases, with 6 bases of the junction left unmatched. The CDR3 spans 17 residues.

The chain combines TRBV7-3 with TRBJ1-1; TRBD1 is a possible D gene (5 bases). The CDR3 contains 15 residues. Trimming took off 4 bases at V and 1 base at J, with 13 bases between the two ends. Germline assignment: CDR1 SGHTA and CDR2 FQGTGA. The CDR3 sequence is CASSSTQEPNTEAFF. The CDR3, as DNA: TGTGCCAGCAGCTCAACACAGGAGCCGAACACTGAAGCTTTCTTT.

CDR3 bases: TGCGCCAGCAGCTTGGATCCGGGAGTGATGGAGACCCAGTACTTC. This codes for CASSLDPGVMETQYF. The rearrangement uses TRBV5-1 and TRBJ2-5; possible D gene TRBD2, 6 bases. This CDR3 is built from 15 residues. Germline values: CDR1 SGHRS, CDR2 YFSETQ. Between the trimmed V and J ends, which lost 0 bases and 5 bases, there was a span of 14 bases. Combining the CDR3 with reference TRBV5-1 and TRBJ2-5 gives the whole variable domain KAGVTQTPRYLIKTRGQQVTLSCSPISGHRSVSWYQQTPGQGLQFLFEYFSETQRNKGNFPGRFSGRQFSNSRSEMNVSTLELGDSALYLCASSLDPGVMETQYFGPGTRLLVL.

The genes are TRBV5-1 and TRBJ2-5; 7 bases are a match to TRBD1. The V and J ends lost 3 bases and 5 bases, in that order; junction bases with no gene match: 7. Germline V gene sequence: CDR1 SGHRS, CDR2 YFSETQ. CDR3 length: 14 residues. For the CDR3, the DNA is TGCGCCAGCAGCTGGAGACAGGGTGGCGAGACCCAGTACTTC. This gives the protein CASSWRQGGETQYF.

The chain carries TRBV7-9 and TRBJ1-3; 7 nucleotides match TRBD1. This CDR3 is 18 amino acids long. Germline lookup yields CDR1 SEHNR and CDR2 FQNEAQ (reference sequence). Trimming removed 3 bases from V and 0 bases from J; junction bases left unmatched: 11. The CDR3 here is CASSLGAKGQFSGNTIYF. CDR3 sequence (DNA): TGTGCCAGCAGCTTGGGGGCGAAGGGACAGTTCTCTGGAAACACCATATATTTT.

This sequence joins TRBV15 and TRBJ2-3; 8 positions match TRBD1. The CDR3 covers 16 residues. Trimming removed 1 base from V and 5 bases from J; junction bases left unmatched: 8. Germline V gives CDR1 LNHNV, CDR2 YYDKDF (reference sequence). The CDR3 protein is CATSRGGQDSRDTQYF. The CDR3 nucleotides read TGTGCCACCAGCAGAGGGGGACAGGACTCAAGAGATACGCAGTATTTT.

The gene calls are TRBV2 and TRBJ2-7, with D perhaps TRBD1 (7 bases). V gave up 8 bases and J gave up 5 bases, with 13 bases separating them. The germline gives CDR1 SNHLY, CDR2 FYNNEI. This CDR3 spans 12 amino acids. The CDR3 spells CASDREAHEQYF. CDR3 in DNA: TGTGCCAGCGACAGGGAGGCCCACGAGCAGTACTTC.

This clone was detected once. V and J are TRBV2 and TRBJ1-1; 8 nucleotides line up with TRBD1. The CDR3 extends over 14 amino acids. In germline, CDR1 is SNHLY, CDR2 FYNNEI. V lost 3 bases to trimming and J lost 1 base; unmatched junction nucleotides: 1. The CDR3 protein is CASSDTGGNTEAFF. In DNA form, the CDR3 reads TGTGCCAGCAGTGACACAGGGGGGAACACTGAAGCTTTCTTT.